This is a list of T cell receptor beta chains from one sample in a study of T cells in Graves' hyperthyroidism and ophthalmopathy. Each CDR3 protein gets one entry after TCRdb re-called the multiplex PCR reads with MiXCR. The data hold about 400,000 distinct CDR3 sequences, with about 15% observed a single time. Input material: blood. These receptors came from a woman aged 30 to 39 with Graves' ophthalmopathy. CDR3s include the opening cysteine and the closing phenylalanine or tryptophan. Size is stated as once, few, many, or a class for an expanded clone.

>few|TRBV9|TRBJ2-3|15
CASSVALASTDTQYF
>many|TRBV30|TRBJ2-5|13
CAWTDPGGQTQYF
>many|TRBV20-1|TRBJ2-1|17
CSAPKRTSGGTYNEQFF
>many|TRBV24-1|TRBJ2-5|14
CATSDPGGEETQYF
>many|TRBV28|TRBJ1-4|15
CASSSWDSREEKLFF
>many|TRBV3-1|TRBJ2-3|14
CASSLTSRGDTQYF
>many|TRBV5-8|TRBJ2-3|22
CASSFSTPAPRWGASPTDTQYF
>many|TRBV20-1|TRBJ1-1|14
CSARAPRGNTEAFF
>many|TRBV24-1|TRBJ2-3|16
CATSDRTRRTTDTQYF
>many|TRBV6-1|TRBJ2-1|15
CASRSPGTGVIEQFF
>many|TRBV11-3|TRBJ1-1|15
CASSPTLGRGPEAFF
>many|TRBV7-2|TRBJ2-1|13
CASSAGSARGQFF
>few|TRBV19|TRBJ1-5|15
CASRINDLANQPQHF
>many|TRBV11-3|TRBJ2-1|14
CASSPKTGYNEQFF
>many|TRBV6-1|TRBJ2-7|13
CASTTGNSYEQYF
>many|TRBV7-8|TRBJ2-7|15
CASSLVQTGSDEQYF
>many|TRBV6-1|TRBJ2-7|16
CASNTPGQARGYEQYF